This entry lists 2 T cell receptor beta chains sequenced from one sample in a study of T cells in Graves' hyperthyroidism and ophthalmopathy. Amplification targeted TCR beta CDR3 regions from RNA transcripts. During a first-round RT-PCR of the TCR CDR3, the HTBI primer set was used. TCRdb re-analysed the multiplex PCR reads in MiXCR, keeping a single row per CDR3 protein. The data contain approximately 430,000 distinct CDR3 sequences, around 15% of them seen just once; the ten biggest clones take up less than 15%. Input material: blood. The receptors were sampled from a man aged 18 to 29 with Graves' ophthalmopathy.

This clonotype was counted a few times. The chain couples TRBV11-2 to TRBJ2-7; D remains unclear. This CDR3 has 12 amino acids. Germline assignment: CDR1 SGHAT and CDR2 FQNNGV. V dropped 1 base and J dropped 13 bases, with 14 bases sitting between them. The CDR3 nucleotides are TGTGCCAGCAGCTTAGGGCAGTTGGAGAAATACTTC. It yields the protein CASSLGQLEKYF.

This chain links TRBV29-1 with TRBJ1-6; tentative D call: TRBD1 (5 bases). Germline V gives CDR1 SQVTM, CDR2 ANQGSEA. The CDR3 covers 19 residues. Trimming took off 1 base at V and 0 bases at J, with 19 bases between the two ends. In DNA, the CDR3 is TGCAGCGTTGAAGGATTGAAGAGGGGCTGGAGCTCCTATAATTCACCCCTCCACTTT. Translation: CSVEGLKRGWSSYNSPLHF.